This TCR beta chain was recorded in a study of regulatory T cells in long-lasting Graves disease (dated by TCRdb to the early 2020s). As for the study more broadly: Patients with newly diagnosed Graves' disease had been on antithyroid drugs for under 3 months. The study took place in China and was registered as a clinical trial. Peripheral blood TCR sequencing and RNA sequencing compared persistent Graves' disease patients with newly diagnosed Graves' disease patients. A total of about 35 samples underwent TCR sequencing: around 13 from persistent and 20 from newly diagnosed Graves' disease patients. Study-level results and caveats: Persistent disease showed preferential use of TRBV28, TRBJ1-2 and TRBJ2-5, whereas newly diagnosed disease favored TRBV20-1 and TRBJ2-1. As a limitation, the authors acknowledged that the small sample size may reduce accuracy. Compared with newly diagnosed patients, persistent Graves' disease patients had lower TCR Shannon entropy and fewer highly expanded clones, which suggests clonal expansion. The study examined only peripheral blood because the primary lesion, thyroid tissue, could not be accessed. A larger number of public clonotypes was shared among persistent patients (approximately 3,000) than among newly diagnosed patients (more than 850). Sequencing and analysis were restricted to the TCR beta chain.

According to the germline V gene, CDR1 reads SQVTM and CDR2 reads ANQGSEA. Ends trimmed: V by 4 bases, J by 13 bases; bases unmatched to a gene: 10. CDR3 length: 12 amino acids, cysteine to phenylalanine. Of all the DNA, just the CDR3 is kept, 36 bases in frame from base 1. This clonotype was counted at least ten times. What this receptor recognizes is not known. Per-base qualities were not stored, and no clone one base away is much larger. According to the study, the label for this sample's time point signals: newly diagnosed GD, antithyroid drugs for less than 3 months. RNA was extracted from PBMCs in TRIzol for both TCR sequencing and RNA sequencing. Graves' disease was diagnosed according to American Thyroid Association guidelines. The patients came from an endocrinology department in Xi'an, China. From each patient, around 9 milliliters of peripheral blood was collected into an EDTA anticoagulant tube. Ficoll Paque Plus density gradient separation was used to isolate PBMCs, and no additional T cell sorting was done. An Agilent 2100 Bioanalyzer and agarose gel were used to assess RNA quality, and a NanoDrop 2000 was used to measure RNA concentration.

Receptors were amplified or captured by multiplex PCR. The sequencer was an Illumina HiSeq 4000. iRepertoire HTBI primers and Arm-PCR amplification of CDR3 regions were used to construct TCR beta libraries. Gel purification was performed on PCR products prior to sequencing. In the authors' own workflow: A total of 62 TRBV and 14 TRBJ segments were identified across samples and were used for gene usage analysis of CDR3 amino acid clonotypes. COPE and FqMerger were used to merge the filtered high-quality paired reads into contigs. BLAST was used to align contigs to the IMGT TRBV, TRBD and TRBJ reference genes, and CDR3 was defined following IMGT. Any clonotype with a frequency above 0.1% was classified as a highly expanded clone. Shannon entropy was used to measure repertoire diversity, and the Gini coefficient was used to measure V-J evenness. A clonotype was considered public if more than one individual shared it. The public reads were reanalyzed by TCRdb: fastp trimming at Q25, MiXCR alignment, in-frame beta chains only. Identical CDR3 proteins give one entry, which carries the most common genes and DNA. The V and J calls follow TCRdb's processing rather than the paper's. This sample lists about 540,000 distinct CDR3 sequences; roughly 14% were detected once. The ten largest account for 10% of the sample.

These data also featured in a second study, about T cells in Graves' hyperthyroidism and ophthalmopathy. From that second study: A patient counted as having stable Graves' hyperthyroidism if no progression to ophthalmopathy occurred over 18 months of follow-up. Hyperthyroidism patients were newly diagnosed, had a disease duration of under 2 months, and were aged 18 to 65 years. Any patient with an uncontrolled infection, another autoimmune disease, pregnancy or lactation was excluded. Diagnoses were based on clinical symptoms, serum thyroxine and TRAb, thyroid ultrasound and orbital computed tomography. The first round of RT-PCR for the TCR CDR3 was performed with the HTBI primer set and the Qiagen OneStep RT-PCR kit. Most expanded thyroid clonotypes (frequency above 0.001) were also detected in blood, suggesting blood repertoires may reflect thyroid immune responses. In cross-validation, a model built on a 13 V-J signature told ophthalmopathy apart from stable hyperthyroidism with 87.88% sensitivity and around 81% specificity, and in testing the same model reached 80%/75%. In validation, the model predicted progression to ophthalmopathy with around 71% sensitivity and less than 80% specificity, a median of around 6.6 months before onset. A discovery cohort of about a hundred patients, roughly 45 with Graves' ophthalmopathy and more than 55 with stable Graves' hyperthyroidism, was used to find distinguishing TCR V-J signatures. Whether ophthalmopathy could be predicted prospectively was tested in an independent validation cohort made up of roughly 19 hyperthyroidism patients plus 17 patients who later progressed to ophthalmopathy. For training and testing, the 110 or so patients in the discovery cohort were randomly divided in a 7:3 ratio. In roughly six Graves' hyperthyroidism patients, the study also compared T-cell repertoires from thyroid tissue with T-cell repertoires from blood. After blood sampling, hyperthyroidism patients were treated with methimazole at a starting dose of 30 mg daily, and ophthalmopathy patients were treated with high-dose intravenous methylprednisolone. A second multiplex PCR round built the libraries, followed by size selection and purification. Paired-end sequencing of the libraries was performed with 100 bp reads on an Illumina HiSeq2000. Raw data were processed with SOAPnuke, discarding reads with adapters, uncalled bases, mean Phred below 15, or no exact constant-primer or identifier match. COPE v1.2.5 was used to merge high-quality paired reads, and clonotypes were defined as unique nucleotide sequences. Clonotypes were aligned to IMGT TRBV, TRBD and TRBJ reference segments using MiTCR v1.1. Only V-J combinations with frequency above 0.0001, covering 99% to 99.2% of repertoires, were analysed. The TCS score was defined as F50 (clonal expansion) divided by E x V (chaos), with BLOSUM62-based TCRdist calculated between CDR3 peptides within each V-J. Welch's t-statistics and random forest reduced 514 V-J features to 10 to 15, which were used in a naive Bayes classifier (R e1071). No statistical method was used to fix the sample size in advance, and group allocation was not hidden from the investigators. According to the paper, TCR Vbeta CDR3 sequencing was carried out on roughly 130 peripheral blood samples, which came from 40 to 45 ophthalmopathy, some 73 hyperthyroidism and approximately 17 progressor patients.

The receptor was derived from a man under 40 with Graves disease. Donor details come from another sample of the same person, matched by shared clones. The chain is made from TRBV29-1 and TRBJ2-7; the central 10 bases match TRBD1. The sequenced sample was peripheral blood mononuclear cells (PBMCs), obtained at new diagnosis, from a patient treated with antithyroid drugs. CDR3 reads: CSVAFGDRGLYF. The nucleotides are TGCAGCGTTGCCTTCGGTGACAGGGGGCTCTACTTC.